The 28 T cell receptor beta chains presented below share a single source sample, sequenced in a study of T cell repertoires in cytomegalovirus infection. TCRdb re-called the reads through MiXCR, storing one row per CDR3 protein. The table records some 500,000 distinct CDR3 sequences, 30% to 40% of them present only once. Their target antigens are unknown. The source was cultured PBMCs, collected from culture after CMV antigen stimulation. The receptors come from a human donor in good health (CMV status not recorded). Some clones in this sample may be carry-over from other donors' samples.

The J gene is TRBJ1-2, the V gene TRBV4-3; 9 positions agree with TRBD1. CDR3 length: 15 amino acids. Germline CDR1 reads LGHNA; CDR2 reads YSLEER. J lost 6 bases, V lost 2 bases, and 7 bases had no gene match. Here the CDR3 DNA reads TGCGCCAGCAGCCAATACACAGGGGGCGTAGATGGCTACACCTTC. Translation gives CASSQYTGGVDGYTF.

The V call is TRBV7-3, the J call TRBJ2-3, with D maybe TRBD2 (5 bases). CDR1 is SGHTA, CDR2 FQGTGA, per germline. The CDR3 spans 14 residues. The germline V and J ends were trimmed by 3 bases and 4 bases, with 11 bases remaining between them. CDR3 sequence (DNA): TGTGCCAGCAGCTTTTGGACTGTTCCAGATACGCAGTATTTT. Translation gives CASSFWTVPDTQYF.

This clonotype occurred once. The chain links TRBV6-8 to TRBJ1-4; weak D call: TRBD1 (5 bases). The germline V and J ends were trimmed by 6 bases and 2 bases, with 13 bases remaining between them. This CDR3 is built from 15 residues. Germline assignment: CDR1 MNHGY and CDR2 SAAAGT. CDR3 in DNA: TGTGCCAGCAGGGTTACGGGGCAGACTAATGAAAAACTGTTTTTT. It specifies CASRVTGQTNEKLFF.

J is TRBJ2-1 and V is TRBV25-1, with D possibly being TRBD1 or TRBD2 (6 bases each). This CDR3 is built from 14 residues. Germline CDR1 reads MGHDK; CDR2 reads SYGVNS. V gave up 2 bases and J gave up 8 bases, with 13 bases separating them. The CDR3 DNA follows: TGTGCCAGCAGTGAACCGACGGAGGGGGATGAGCAGTTCTTC. The encoded protein is CASSEPTEGDEQFF. Supplemented by reference TRBV25-1 and TRBJ2-1, the full variable domain reads EADIYQTPRYLVIGTGKKITLECSQTMGHDKMYWYQQDPGMELHLIHYSYGVNSTEKGDLSSESTVSRIRTEHFPLTLESARPSHTSQYLCASSEPTEGDEQFFGPGTRLTVL.

The sample holds many counts of this clonotype. The chain uses TRBV7-2 and TRBJ1-1; no reliable D call. The V gene lost 5 bases and the J gene lost 5 bases, with 12 bases spanning the gap. This CDR3 is built from 13 residues. CDR1 is SGHTA and CDR2 is FQGNSA in the germline V gene. CDR3 loop: CASSPDMVTEAFF. CDR3 nucleotides: TGTGCCAGCAGCCCTGACATGGTGACTGAAGCTTTCTTT.

This clonotype was counted only a few times. The chain carries TRBV4-3 and TRBJ2-3; 11 positions agree with TRBD2. Trimming took 4 bases from V and 1 from J; bases not matched to a gene: 4. This CDR3 has 16 amino acids. Germline lookup yields CDR1 LGHNA and CDR2 YSLEER. The CDR3 reads CASSPGTSGRTDTQYF. The CDR3 DNA is TGCGCCAGCAGCCCCGGGACTAGCGGACGCACAGATACGCAGTATTTT.

CDR3 sequence (DNA): TGTGCCAGCAGTCTAAGCGGGAGGGCCGAAGAGACCCAGTACTTC. Translating it yields CASSLSGRAEETQYF. This chain uses TRBV27 with TRBJ2-5, with 10 positions matching TRBD2. With V trimmed by 5 bases and J by 3 bases, 6 bases remained unmatched. Germline V gene sequence: CDR1 MNHEY, CDR2 SMNVEV (reference sequence). This CDR3 spans 15 amino acids.

The rearrangement uses TRBV7-2 and TRBJ1-2; D not certain. CDR1 and CDR2 from the germline V gene are SGHTA and FQGNSA. V lost 4 bases and J 8 bases, leaving 20 bases between the germline ends. The CDR3 has 15 amino acids. The CDR3 coding sequence is TGTGCCAGCAGCTGGAGCCCCACAAGCTTCGCGGGCTACACCTTC. This encodes CASSWSPTSFAGYTF. Drawing the rest from reference TRBV7-2 and TRBJ1-2, the complete variable domain is GAGVSQSPSNKVTEKGKDVELRCDPISGHTALYWYRQSLGQGLEFLIYFQGNSAPDKSGLPSDRFSAERTGGSVSTLTIQRTQQEDSAVYLCASSWSPTSFAGYTFGSGTRLTVV.

This clonotype was counted a few times. The V and J genes are TRBV6-2 or TRBV6-3 and TRBJ2-1; 12 nucleotides agree with TRBD2. J was trimmed by 3 bases and V by 8 bases; bases with no gene match: 5. CDR1 MNHEY and CDR2 SVGEGT come from the germline V gene. The CDR3 has 15 amino acids. The CDR3 here is CASLGLAGIYNEQFF. The CDR3 DNA reads as TGTGCCAGCCTCGGACTAGCGGGGATCTACAATGAGCAGTTCTTC.

The CDR3 sequence: CASSVGGTTGANVLTF. The CDR3 DNA reads as TGTGCCAGCAGCGTAGGAGGGACTACTGGGGCCAACGTCCTGACTTTC. The rearrangement joins TRBV9 to TRBJ2-6, with TRBD2 matching 7 bases. The CDR3 spans 16 residues. Germline-derived CDR1 and CDR2 are SGDLS and YYNGEE. The V and J ends lost 0 bases and 2 bases, in that order; junction bases with no gene match: 2.

The chain couples TRBV2 to TRBJ2-7; 8 bases fit TRBD1. This CDR3 is 14 amino acids long. Germline trimming cut 8 bases from V and 1 base from J; bases unmatched to any gene: 7. Germline CDR1 reads SNHLY; CDR2 reads FYNNEI. The CDR3 here is CASGYRGSSYEQYF. The CDR3 DNA reads TGTGCCAGCGGGTACAGGGGGTCATCCTACGAGCAGTACTTC. Based on the CDR3 plus reference TRBV2 and TRBJ2-7, the full variable domain is EPEVTQTPSHQVTQMGQEVILRCVPISNHLYFYWYRQILGQKVEFLVSFYNNEISEKSEIFDDQFSVERPDGSNFTLKIRSTKLEDSAMYFCASGYRGSSYEQYFGPGTRLTVT.

The chain joins TRBV6-2 or TRBV6-3 to TRBJ1-2; D perhaps matches TRBD1 (5 bases). CDR1 is MNHEY, CDR2 SVGEGT, per germline. This CDR3 has 16 residues. V was cut by 6 bases and J by 4 bases, with 21 bases left in between. CDR3 sequence (DNA): TGTGCCAGCAGAACAAATAGCCCAGGGATGGGCTATGGCTACACCTTC. Protein sequence: CASRTNSPGMGYGYTF.

This clonotype was observed a single time. This sequence joins TRBV18 and TRBJ2-7, with 7 bases identical to TRBD1. Germline loops: CDR1 KGHSH, CDR2 LQKENI. The CDR3 is made up of 15 amino acids. With V trimmed by 0 bases and J by 7 bases, 9 bases remained unmatched. The CDR3 coding sequence is TGTGCCAGCTCACCACCGTGGCAGGGGGTCGGTGAGCAGTACTTC. Translating it yields CASSPPWQGVGEQYF.

The rearrangement uses TRBV6-1 and TRBJ2-1; TRBD1 might be the D (6 bases). The CDR3 loop spans 14 amino acids. The V gene's germline CDR1 is MNHNS and CDR2 SASEGT. V lost 5 bases to trimming and J lost 5 bases, with 13 bases between them. The CDR3 nucleotides read TGTGCCAGCAGTCTAGGACAGTTAGACAATGAGCAGTTCTTC. This codes for CASSLGQLDNEQFF.

This clonotype was counted between two and nine times. CDR3 in amino acids: CASSGTSGRAPGDEQFF. The CDR3 nucleotides are TGTGCCAGCAGTGGAACTAGCGGGAGGGCTCCAGGGGATGAGCAGTTCTTC. This chain joins TRBV6-1 and TRBJ2-1; TRBD2 matches at 13 bases. CDR1 is MNHNS and CDR2 is SASEGT in the germline V gene. After removal of 4 bases from V and 8 bases from J, the junction contained 11 bases not matched to a gene. This CDR3 is built from 17 residues.

The rearrangement links TRBV12-3 or TRBV12-4 to TRBJ1-5; the match to TRBD1 covers 10 bases. The CDR3 covers 16 residues. The junction had 7 bases not matched to a gene; V was cut back by 4 bases and J by 4 bases. This CDR3 reads CASSSFGQGVNQPQHF. The CDR3 DNA sequence: TGTGCCAGCAGTTCTTTCGGACAGGGGGTAAATCAGCCCCAGCATTTT.

The chain combines TRBV7-2 with TRBJ2-2; 7 bases match TRBD1. V lost 6 bases, J lost 7 bases, and 5 bases stayed unmatched. CDR3 size: 13 residues. Germline values: CDR1 SGHTA, CDR2 FQGNSA. Written as DNA, the CDR3 is TGTGCCAGCAGTCGGGACAGTCTCGGGGAGCTGTTTTTT. Its protein is CASSRDSLGELFF.

The chain recombines TRBV7-6 with TRBJ2-1, with D possibly matching TRBD1 (6 bases). V was pared by 2 bases and J by 4 bases, with 12 bases between. The CDR3 runs 15 residues. CDR1 is SGHVS and CDR2 is FNYEAQ in the germline V gene. This CDR3 is CASSLTQGGYNEQFF. The DNA for the CDR3 is TGTGCCAGCAGCTTAACACAGGGCGGATACAATGAGCAGTTCTTC.

The chain uses TRBV5-1 and TRBJ2-4, with D hard to call. Between the trimmed V and J ends, which lost 0 bases and 0 bases, there was a span of 7 bases. This CDR3 is 15 amino acids long. The germline V gene has CDR1 SGHRS and CDR2 YFSETQ. The CDR3 region is CASSLDLLAKNIQYF. The DNA for the CDR3 is TGCGCCAGCAGCTTGGACCTATTAGCCAAAAACATTCAGTACTTC.

This clonotype was observed a few times. The chain recombines TRBV6-2 or TRBV6-3 with TRBJ2-7; 8 nucleotides line up with TRBD2. Germline V gene sequence: CDR1 MNHEY, CDR2 SVGEGT. Unmatched junction bases numbered 1, after V lost 0 bases and J lost 3 bases. This CDR3 has 14 residues. The CDR3 DNA is TGTGCCAGCAGTTACTCTAGCGGGAACTACGAGCAGTACGTC. It encodes CASSYSSGNYEQYV.

This chain joins TRBV5-6 and TRBJ1-2; no reliable D call. The V gene's germline CDR1 is SGHDT and CDR2 YYEEEE. The CDR3 loop spans 16 amino acids. Trimming removed 0 bases from V and 1 base from J, with 13 bases in between. The CDR3 DNA follows: TGTGCCAGCAGCTTGGAAGCCGTCAGAAATAACTATGGCTACACCTTC. It yields the protein CASSLEAVRNNYGYTF.

This clonotype was recorded a few times. V usage is TRBV7-6 and J usage is TRBJ2-3, with D unresolved. The CDR3 runs 13 residues. V was clipped by 5 bases and J by 1 base, with 7 bases between them. The germline V gene has CDR1 SGHVS and CDR2 FNYEAQ. CDR3 loop: CASSTYRTDTQYF. The CDR3 nucleotides are TGTGCCAGCAGCACCTACCGCACAGATACGCAGTATTTT.

CDR3 residues: CASSYSPINEQFF. DNA of the CDR3: TGTGCCAGCAGTTACTCGCCGATAAATGAGCAGTTCTTC. The V gene is TRBV6-6, the J gene TRBJ2-1; D call uncertain. The germline CDR1 and CDR2 sequences are MNHNY and SVGAGI (reference sequence). V shed 0 bases and J shed 7 bases, with 7 bases lying between them. The CDR3 runs 13 residues.

The chain has TRBV9 and TRBJ2-1, with TRBD2 matching 11 bases. The CDR3 extends over 15 amino acids. The ends lost 2 bases at V and 6 bases at J; junction bases unmatched: 4. Germline CDR1 SGDLS, CDR2 YYNGEE. The CDR3 DNA reads TGTGCCAGCAGCGTGACTAGCGGGACCGTCAATGAGCAGTTCTTC. Amino acids: CASSVTSGTVNEQFF. Full variable domain (outside the CDR3, taken from reference TRBV9 and TRBJ2-1): DSGVTQTPKHLITATGQRVTLRCSPRSGDLSVYWYQQSLDQGLQFLIQYYNGEERAKGNILERFSAQQFPDLHSELNLSSLELGDSALYFCASSVTSGTVNEQFFGPGTRLTVL.

This chain joins TRBV20-1 and TRBJ2-5, with 9 bases identical to TRBD1. CDR1 and CDR2 from the germline V gene are DFQATT and SNEGSKA (reference sequence). CDR3 length equals 15 residues. J was trimmed by 2 bases and V by 0 bases; bases with no gene match: 4. CDR3 protein: CSARDADRGQETQYF. As DNA, the CDR3 is TGCAGTGCTAGAGACGCGGACAGGGGACAAGAGACCCAGTACTTC.

This chain uses TRBV5-4 with TRBJ2-3; the match to TRBD2 covers 8 bases. CDR1 and CDR2 from the germline V gene are SGHNT and YYREEE (reference sequence). This CDR3 has 15 residues. V lost 1 base and J lost 4; bases outside the gene matches: 5. In nucleotides, the CDR3 is TGTGCCAGCAGCTTGCGAACTAGCGGCCCAGATACGCAGTATTTT. Translated: CASSLRTSGPDTQYF. Drawing the rest from reference TRBV5-4 and TRBJ2-3, the complete variable domain is ETGVTQSPTHLIKTRGQQVTLRCSSQSGHNTVSWYQQALGQGPQFIFQYYREEENGRGNFPPRFSGLQFPNYSSELNVNALELDDSALYLCASSLRTSGPDTQYFGPGTRLTVL.

This clonotype was seen a single time. The junction shows a germline mismatch at one end, possibly a read error. The chain carries TRBV4-3 and TRBJ2-3; 13 bases map to TRBD2. The CDR3 is 16 amino acids. Per the germline V gene, CDR1 is LGHNA and CDR2 is YSLEER. As DNA, the CDR3 is TGCGCCAGCAGCCCAGGACTAGCGGGAGTCACAGATATGCAGTATTTT. It specifies CASSPGLAGVTDMQYF.

This clonotype was observed many times. The chain links TRBV7-2 to TRBJ2-3; possible D gene TRBD2, 5 bases. V dropped 5 bases and J dropped 2 bases, with 14 bases sitting between them. The CDR3 is 15 amino acids. The germline CDR1 and CDR2 sequences are SGHTA and FQGNSA. CDR3 sequence (DNA): TGTGCCAGCAGCGCCGTAGCGTCGAACACAGATACGCAGTATTTT. Translated, it gives CASSAVASNTDTQYF.